This record concerns one TCR beta chain sequence. The sample is drawn from a study of shared clonotypes between healthy human individuals. The CDR3 is made up of 12 amino acids. The ends were cut back, 8 bases at V and 4 bases at J, with 14 bases in the middle. Germline V gene data show CDR1 as GTSNPN and CDR2 as SVGIG (reference sequence). Clones were read by immunoSEQ multiplex PCR, and TCRdb kept only the in-frame ones, dropping some. The sample shows 450,000 to 500,000 clones, 65% to 85% of them seen only once. The specimen sequenced was PBMCs. The receptor comes from a woman between 40 and 50 years old in good health. Some clones in this sample may be carry-over from other donors' samples. The genes are TRBV30 and TRBJ2-5, with D tentatively TRBD1 or TRBD2 (6 bases each). CDR3 in amino acids: CAGGTSRETQYF. The CDR3 nucleotides read TGTGCCGGCGGGACATCACGAGAGACCCAGTACTTC.